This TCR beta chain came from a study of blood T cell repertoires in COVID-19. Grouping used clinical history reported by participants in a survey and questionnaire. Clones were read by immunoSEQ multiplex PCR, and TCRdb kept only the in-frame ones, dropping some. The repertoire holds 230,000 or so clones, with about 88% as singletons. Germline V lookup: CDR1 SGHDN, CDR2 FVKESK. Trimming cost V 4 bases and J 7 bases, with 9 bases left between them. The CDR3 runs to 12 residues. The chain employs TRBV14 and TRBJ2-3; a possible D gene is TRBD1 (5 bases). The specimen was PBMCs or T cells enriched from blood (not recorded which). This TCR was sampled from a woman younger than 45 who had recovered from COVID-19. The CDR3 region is CASSRNRHTQYF. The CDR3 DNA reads TGTGCCAGCAGCCGGAACAGGCATACGCAGTATTTT.